These 16 T cell receptor beta chains share one sample of origin, sequenced in a study of cytomegalovirus exposure and HLA in healthy donors. The PCR contained 60 Vbeta and 13 Jbeta primers. Clones were read by immunoSEQ multiplex PCR, and TCRdb kept only the in-frame ones, dropping some. The sample has some 150,000 clones, about four fifths seen once. Sequenced material: PBMCs. The receptors originated from a man aged 25-45 years in good health and CMV-seropositive.

The chain is built from TRBV2 and TRBJ1-3; D gene unclear. CDR3 length equals 15 residues. Trimming removed 6 bases at V and 0 bases at J, with 12 bases between. CDR1 and CDR2 from the germline V gene are SNHLY and FYNNEI. The CDR3 sequence is CASSLDSGSGNTIYF. In nucleotides, the CDR3 is TGTGCCAGCAGCCTGGACTCTGGCTCTGGAAACACCATATATTTT.

V and J are TRBV7-9 and TRBJ1-1, with D perhaps TRBD1 (6 bases). The CDR3 runs to 15 residues. The germline V gene encodes CDR1 SEHNR and CDR2 FQNEAQ (reference sequence). V was clipped by 5 bases and J by 11 bases, with 24 bases between them. The CDR3 protein is CASSPTGGRIVWAFF. CDR3 DNA: TGTGCCAGCAGCCCCACGGGGGGGCGCATTGTTTGGGCTTTCTTT.

This clone was seen more than once but under ten times. The chain is built from TRBV7-2 and TRBJ1-5; D unclear. The V end was cut by 0 bases, the J end by 4 bases, with 10 bases between. This CDR3 has 15 residues. CDR1 is SGHTA, CDR2 FQGNSA, per germline. CDR3 protein: CASSLASHRNQPQHF. Here the CDR3 DNA reads TGTGCCAGCAGCTTAGCGTCGCACAGAAATCAGCCCCAGCATTTT.

The chain is built from TRBV6-1 and TRBJ2-3; 7 bases map to TRBD2. The ends lost 6 bases at V and 6 bases at J; junction bases unmatched: 9. The CDR3 covers 14 residues. Germline-derived CDR1 and CDR2 are MNHNS and SASEGT. CDR3 residues: CASRGDGGTDTQYF. For the CDR3, the DNA is TGTGCCAGCAGAGGCGACGGGGGGACGGATACGCAGTATTTT.

The chain links TRBV18 to TRBJ1-2; no clear D. The germline V gene has CDR1 KGHSH and CDR2 LQKENI. Trimming removed 6 bases from V and 5 bases from J, with 13 bases in between. The CDR3 consists of 13 residues. CDR3 nucleotides: TGTGCCAGCTCGGAGTCTAAGGAGTATGGCTACACCTTC. Amino acid sequence: CASSESKEYGYTF.

V usage is TRBV6-1 and J usage is TRBJ1-1; 7 nucleotides align to TRBD1. The trim removed 6 bases at V and 3 bases at J, leaving 7 bases unmatched. Germline loops: CDR1 MNHNS, CDR2 SASEGT. This CDR3 has 14 residues. In DNA, the CDR3 is TGTGCCAGCAGAGAAACAGGGGTGTACACTGAAGCTTTCTTT. This gives the protein CASRETGVYTEAFF.

The V gene is TRBV18, the J gene TRBJ2-5; 7 bases match TRBD1. This CDR3 region has 16 residues. Germline loops: CDR1 KGHSH, CDR2 LQKENI. Germline trimming cut 1 base from V and 2 bases from J; bases unmatched to any gene: 7. CDR3: CASSPRLMTGQETQYF. The DNA for the CDR3 is TGTGCCAGCTCACCACGCTTAATGACAGGGCAAGAGACCCAGTACTTC.

This CDR3 is CASSLEGVGNEQFF. DNA for the CDR3: TGTGCCAGCAGCTTAGAAGGAGTGGGCAATGAGCAGTTCTTC. The chain combines TRBV11-3 with TRBJ2-1; no clear D gene. This CDR3 is built from 14 residues. Germline values: CDR1 SGHNT, CDR2 YENEEA. V lost 0 bases and J lost 6, with 9 bases in between.

V is TRBV7-3 and J is TRBJ2-3; 7 nucleotides align to TRBD2. With 2 bases clipped from V and 2 bases from J, the junction kept 1 base outside the gene matches. Per germline, CDR1 SGHTA and CDR2 FQGTGA. The CDR3 is made up of 14 amino acids. CDR3 DNA sequence: TGTGCCAGCAGCTTAGGGACTAACACAGATACGCAGTATTTT. Translated, it gives CASSLGTNTDTQYF.

The rearrangement joins TRBV27 to TRBJ2-7; a weak D match, TRBD2 (6 bases). V was trimmed by 4 bases and J by 1 base, leaving 8 bases between them. Germline V lookup: CDR1 MNHEY, CDR2 SMNVEV (reference sequence). The CDR3 is 13 residues long. The CDR3 DNA is TGTGCCAGCAGTTCGGGGAGGTCCTACGAGCAGTACTTC. Protein product: CASSSGRSYEQYF.

The count of this clone is one. The gene calls are TRBV2 and TRBJ1-4; D call uncertain. The ends were cut back, 6 bases at V and 3 bases at J, with 17 bases in the middle. Looked up from germline, CDR1 is SNHLY and CDR2 is FYNNEI. The CDR3 sequence is 16 residues long. The CDR3, as DNA: TGTGCCAGCAGCCGCCCCGGGGTAGGATCTAATGAAAAACTGTTTTTT. Protein: CASSRPGVGSNEKLFF. Together with reference TRBV2 and TRBJ1-4, the CDR3 gives the full variable domain: EPEVTQTPSHQVTQMGQEVILRCVPISNHLYFYWYRQILGQKVEFLVSFYNNEISEKSEIFDDQFSVERPDGSNFTLKIRSTKLEDSAMYFCASSRPGVGSNEKLFFGSGTQLSVL.

This clone appeared a few times. This sequence joins TRBV5-5 and TRBJ1-2; 8 bases are shared with TRBD1. The germline V gene encodes CDR1 SGHKS and CDR2 YYEKEE (reference sequence). The junction had 6 bases not matched to a gene; V was cut back by 3 bases and J by 2 bases. This CDR3 is 15 amino acids long. In DNA form, the CDR3 reads TGTGCCAGCAGCTGGACAGGGACGGGAAACTATGGCTACACCTTC. Amino acids: CASSWTGTGNYGYTF.

The V and J genes are TRBV13 and TRBJ2-1, with TRBD2 matching 8 bases. The CDR3 is 15 amino acids. CDR1 is PRHDT, CDR2 FYEKMQ, per germline (reference sequence). V shed 1 base, J shed 4 bases, and the junction held 3 bases outside the gene matches. CDR3 protein: CASSLERGSYNEQFF. The DNA for the CDR3 is TGTGCCAGCAGCTTAGAGCGGGGGAGTTACAATGAGCAGTTCTTC.

J is TRBJ1-5 and V is TRBV6-5; D is possibly TRBD1 (5 bases). Deletions cut 8 bases from V and 8 bases from J, with 19 bases between. Per the germline V gene, CDR1 is MNHEY and CDR2 is SVGAGI. The CDR3 is 14 amino acids. CDR3: CASRGGNPIEPQHF. The DNA of the CDR3 is TGTGCCAGCCGGGGGGGGAACCCAATCGAGCCCCAGCATTTT.

The J gene is TRBJ1-1, the V gene TRBV11-2, with a possible D match to TRBD1 (5 bases). Germline loops: CDR1 SGHAT, CDR2 FQNNGV. The CDR3 runs to 14 residues. V was cut by 1 base and J by 7 bases, with 13 bases left in between. Here the CDR3 reads CASSLAIRGGEAFF. The CDR3 DNA reads TGTGCCAGCAGCTTAGCGATAAGGGGCGGTGAAGCTTTCTTT.

This chain connects TRBV6-1 to TRBJ1-1; D might be TRBD1 (5 bases). V dropped 3 bases and J dropped 9 bases, with 8 bases sitting between them. Germline values: CDR1 MNHNS, CDR2 SASEGT. This CDR3 contains 11 residues. CDR3 protein: CASSDRVKAFF. The CDR3 DNA reads TGTGCCAGCAGTGACAGGGTTAAAGCTTTCTTT.